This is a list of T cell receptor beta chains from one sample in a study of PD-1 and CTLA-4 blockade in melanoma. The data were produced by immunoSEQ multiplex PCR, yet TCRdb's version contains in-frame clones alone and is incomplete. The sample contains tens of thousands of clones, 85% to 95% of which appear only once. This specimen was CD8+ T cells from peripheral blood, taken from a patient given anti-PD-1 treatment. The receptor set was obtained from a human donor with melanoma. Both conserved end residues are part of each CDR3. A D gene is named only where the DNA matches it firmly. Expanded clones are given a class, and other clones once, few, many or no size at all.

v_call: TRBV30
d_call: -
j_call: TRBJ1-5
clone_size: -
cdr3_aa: CAWSIPGSQGGPQHF
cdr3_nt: TGTGCCTGGAGTATCCCCGGGTCTCAAGGGGGGCCCCAGCATTTT

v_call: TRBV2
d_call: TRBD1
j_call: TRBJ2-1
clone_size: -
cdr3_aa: CASSERDRVENEQFF
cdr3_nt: TGTGCCAGCAGTGAAAGGGACAGGGTAGAAAATGAGCAGTTCTTC

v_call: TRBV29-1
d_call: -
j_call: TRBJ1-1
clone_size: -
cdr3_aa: CSVWTDLNTEAFF
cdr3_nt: TGCAGCGTTTGGACAGACCTGAACACTGAAGCTTTCTTT

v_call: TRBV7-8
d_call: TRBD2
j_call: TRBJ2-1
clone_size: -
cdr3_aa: CASSWLAGDTYNEQFF
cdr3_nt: TGTGCCAGCAGCTGGCTAGCGGGAGATACCTACAATGAGCAGTTCTTC

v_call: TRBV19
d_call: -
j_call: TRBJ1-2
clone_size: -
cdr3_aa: CASPLADGYTF
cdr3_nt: TGTGCCAGTCCTCTCGCGGATGGCTACACCTTC

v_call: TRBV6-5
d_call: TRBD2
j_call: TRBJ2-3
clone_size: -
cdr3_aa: CASRTLREGPNTQYF
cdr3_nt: TGTGCCAGCAGAACGCTGCGGGAGGGCCCGAATACGCAGTATTTT

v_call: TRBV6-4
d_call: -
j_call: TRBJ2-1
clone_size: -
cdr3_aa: CASSETGGPLGAEQFF
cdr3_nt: TGTGCCAGCAGTGAGACGGGAGGCCCCCTGGGGGCTGAGCAGTTCTTC

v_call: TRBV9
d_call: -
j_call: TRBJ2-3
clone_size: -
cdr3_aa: CASSVGVTDFTDTQYF
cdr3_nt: TGTGCCAGCAGCGTAGGGGTAACAGATTTCACAGATACGCAGTATTTT

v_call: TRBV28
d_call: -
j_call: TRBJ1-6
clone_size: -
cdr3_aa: CASSFGEADSSPLHF
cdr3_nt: TGTGCCAGCAGTTTTGGAGAGGCGGATAGTTCACCCCTCCACTTT

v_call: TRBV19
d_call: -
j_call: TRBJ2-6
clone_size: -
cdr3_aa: CASSLGANVLTF
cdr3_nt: TGTGCCAGTAGTCTAGGGGCCAACGTCCTGACTTTC

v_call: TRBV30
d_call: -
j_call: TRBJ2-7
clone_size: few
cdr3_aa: CAWTPTDDYEQYF
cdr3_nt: TGTGCCTGGACTCCGACAGACGACTACGAGCAGTACTTC

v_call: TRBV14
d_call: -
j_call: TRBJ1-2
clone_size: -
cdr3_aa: CASSQDRTADNYGYTF
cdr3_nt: TGTGCCAGCAGCCAGGATCGGACGGCGGATAACTATGGCTACACCTTC

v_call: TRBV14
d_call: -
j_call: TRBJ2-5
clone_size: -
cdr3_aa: CASSQGVSGWETQYF
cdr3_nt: TGTGCCAGCAGCCAAGGCGTTTCGGGATGGGAGACCCAGTACTTC

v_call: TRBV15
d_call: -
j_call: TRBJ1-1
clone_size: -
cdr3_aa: CATSRVSNTEAFF
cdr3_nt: TGTGCCACCAGCAGAGTGTCGAACACTGAAGCTTTCTTT

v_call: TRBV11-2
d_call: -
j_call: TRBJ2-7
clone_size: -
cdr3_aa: CASSPSSYEQYF
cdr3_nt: TGTGCCAGCAGCCCTAGCTCCTACGAGCAGTACTTC

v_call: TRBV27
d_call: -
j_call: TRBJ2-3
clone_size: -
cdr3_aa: CASSLNRDSTDTQYF
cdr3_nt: TGTGCCAGCAGTTTAAACCGGGACTCCACAGATACGCAGTATTTT

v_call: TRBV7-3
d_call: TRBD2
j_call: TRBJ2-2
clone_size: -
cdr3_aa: CASSLTSGRALAGELFF
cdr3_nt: TGTGCCAGCAGCTTGACTAGCGGGAGGGCCCTAGCCGGGGAGCTGTTTTTT

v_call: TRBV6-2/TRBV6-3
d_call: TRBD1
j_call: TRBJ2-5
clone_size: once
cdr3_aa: CASSWDRWETQYF
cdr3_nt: TGTGCCAGCAGTTGGGACAGATGGGAGACCCAGTACTTC

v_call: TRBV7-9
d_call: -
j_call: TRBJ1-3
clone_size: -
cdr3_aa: CASSHSGNTIYF
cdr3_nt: TGTGCCAGCAGCCACTCTGGAAACACCATATATTTT

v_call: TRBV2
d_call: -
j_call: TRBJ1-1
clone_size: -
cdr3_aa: CATLGRNTEAFF
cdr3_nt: TGTGCCACTCTGGGGAGAAACACTGAAGCTTTCTTT

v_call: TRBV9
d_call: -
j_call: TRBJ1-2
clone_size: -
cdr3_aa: CASSGPATAQSYGYTF
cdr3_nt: TGTGCCAGCAGCGGCCCGGCCACAGCTCAGAGCTATGGCTACACCTTC

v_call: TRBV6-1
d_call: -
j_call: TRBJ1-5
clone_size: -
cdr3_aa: CASSDPYSNQPQHF
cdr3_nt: TGTGCCAGCAGTGACCCTTATAGCAATCAGCCCCAGCATTTT

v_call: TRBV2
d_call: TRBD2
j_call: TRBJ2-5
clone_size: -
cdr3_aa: CASTGTSGGLPQETQYF
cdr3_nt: TGTGCCAGCACCGGGACTAGCGGGGGACTCCCCCAAGAGACCCAGTACTTC

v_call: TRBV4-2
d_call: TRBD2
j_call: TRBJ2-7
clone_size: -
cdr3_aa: CASSQDLIAGALYEQYF
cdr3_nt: TGTGCCAGCAGCCAAGATCTTATAGCGGGGGCCCTCTACGAGCAGTACTTC

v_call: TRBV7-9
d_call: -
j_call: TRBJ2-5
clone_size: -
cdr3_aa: CASSFEGFETQYF
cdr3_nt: TGTGCCAGCAGCTTCGAGGGTTTTGAGACCCAGTACTTC

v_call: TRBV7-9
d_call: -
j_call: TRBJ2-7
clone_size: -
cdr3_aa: CASGAPGMSSYEQYF
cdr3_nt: TGTGCCAGCGGGGCTCCGGGGATGAGCTCCTACGAGCAGTACTTC

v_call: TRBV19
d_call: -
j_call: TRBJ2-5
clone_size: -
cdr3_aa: CASSIAGETQYF
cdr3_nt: TGTGCCAGTAGTATAGCCGGAGAGACCCAGTACTTC

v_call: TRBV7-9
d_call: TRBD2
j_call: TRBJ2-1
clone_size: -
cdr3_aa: CASTQGLAGGNEQFF
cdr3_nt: TGTGCCAGCACCCAGGGGTTAGCGGGAGGCAATGAGCAGTTCTTC

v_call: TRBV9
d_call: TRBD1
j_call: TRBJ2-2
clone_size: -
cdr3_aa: CASSVGGQGPTGELFF
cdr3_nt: TGTGCCAGCAGCGTAGGGGGACAGGGGCCCACCGGGGAGCTGTTTTTT

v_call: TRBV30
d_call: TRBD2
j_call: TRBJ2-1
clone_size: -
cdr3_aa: CAWSILAGGLNEQFF
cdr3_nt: TGTGCCTGGAGTATCCTAGCGGGAGGGTTGAATGAGCAGTTCTTC

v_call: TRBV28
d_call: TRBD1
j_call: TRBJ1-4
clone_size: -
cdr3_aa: CASSWAQGQGQGLFF
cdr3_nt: TGTGCCAGCAGTTGGGCCCAGGGACAGGGACAAGGACTGTTTTTT

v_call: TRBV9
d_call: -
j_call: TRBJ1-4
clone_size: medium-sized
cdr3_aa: CASSVVEGDKLFF
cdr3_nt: TGTGCCAGCAGCGTAGTTGAGGGGGACAAACTGTTTTTT

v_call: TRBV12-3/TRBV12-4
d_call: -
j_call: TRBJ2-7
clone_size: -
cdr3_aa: CASSSQGYEQYF
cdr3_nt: TGTGCCAGCAGTTCCCAGGGGTACGAGCAGTACTTC

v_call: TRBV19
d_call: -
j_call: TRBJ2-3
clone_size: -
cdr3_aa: CASSSGPTTDTQYF
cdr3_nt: TGTGCCAGTAGTTCCGGGCCGACGACAGATACGCAGTATTTT

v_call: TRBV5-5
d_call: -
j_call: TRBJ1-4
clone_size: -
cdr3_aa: CASRGRSNEKLFF
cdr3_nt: TGTGCCAGCAGAGGCAGATCAAATGAAAAACTGTTTTTT

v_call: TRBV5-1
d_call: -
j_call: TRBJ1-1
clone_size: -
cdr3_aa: CASSLGQQAFF
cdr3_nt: TGCGCCAGCAGCTTGGGACAGCAAGCTTTCTTT

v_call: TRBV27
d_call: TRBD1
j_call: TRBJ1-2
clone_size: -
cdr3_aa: CASSLNRGHGYTF
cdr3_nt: TGTGCCAGCAGTTTGAACAGGGGGCATGGCTACACCTTC

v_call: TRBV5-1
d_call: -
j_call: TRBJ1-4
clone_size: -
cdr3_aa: CASSLGQEGEKLFF
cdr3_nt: TGCGCCAGCAGCTTGGGACAGGAGGGTGAAAAACTGTTTTTT

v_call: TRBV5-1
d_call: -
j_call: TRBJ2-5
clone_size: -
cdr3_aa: CASSSPDSYQETQYF
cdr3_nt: TGCGCCAGCAGCTCCCCGGACAGCTACCAAGAGACCCAGTACTTC

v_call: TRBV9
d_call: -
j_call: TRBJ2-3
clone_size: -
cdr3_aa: CASTRRSRTDTQYF
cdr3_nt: TGTGCCAGCACGAGACGGAGCCGCACAGATACGCAGTATTTT

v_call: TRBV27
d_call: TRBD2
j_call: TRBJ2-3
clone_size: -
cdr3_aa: CASSPNIAGATDTQYF
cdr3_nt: TGTGCCAGCAGTCCTAATATAGCGGGAGCCACAGATACGCAGTATTTT

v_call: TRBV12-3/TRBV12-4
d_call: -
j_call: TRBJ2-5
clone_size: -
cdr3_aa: CASTPLEGETQYF
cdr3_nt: TGTGCCAGCACCCCCTTGGAAGGGGAGACCCAGTACTTC

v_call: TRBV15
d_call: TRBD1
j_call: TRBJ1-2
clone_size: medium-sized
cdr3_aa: CATSTWDSDYGYTF
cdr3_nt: TGTGCCACCAGCACTTGGGACAGCGACTATGGCTACACCTTC

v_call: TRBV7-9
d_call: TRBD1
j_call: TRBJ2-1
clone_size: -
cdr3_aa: CASSFVGQGVTNEQFF
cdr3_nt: TGTGCCAGCAGCTTCGTAGGACAGGGGGTTACGAATGAGCAGTTCTTC

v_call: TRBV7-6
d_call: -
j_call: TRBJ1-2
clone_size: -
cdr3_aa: CAVDSGGYGYTF
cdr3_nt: TGTGCCGTCGACAGTGGGGGCTATGGCTACACCTTC

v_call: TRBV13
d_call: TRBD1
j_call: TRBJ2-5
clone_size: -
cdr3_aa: CASSLGTGGKETQYF
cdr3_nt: TGTGCCAGCAGCTTAGGGACAGGGGGTAAAGAGACCCAGTACTTC

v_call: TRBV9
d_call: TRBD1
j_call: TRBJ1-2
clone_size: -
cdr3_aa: CASSGIGQANGYTF
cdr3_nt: TGTGCCAGCAGCGGAATCGGACAGGCGAATGGCTACACCTTC